The rows below give T cell receptor beta chains drawn from one sample of a study of T-cell reconstitution after alpha-beta-depleted transplantation in children. MiXCR, run by TCRdb on the PCR reads, gives a single entry per CDR3 protein. The sample yields around 240,000 distinct CDR3 sequences, roughly 8.2% seen once. The sequencing here drew on PBMCs, mostly from graft donor cells, taken 180 days after TCRalphabeta/CD19-depleted stem cell transplant. The source of these receptors is a male patient between 10 and 17 years old who had a stem cell transplant for acute lymphoblastic leukemia, so the T cells may come from the graft donor. The CDR3 runs from the conserved cysteine through the conserved F or W. D genes are given only for firm matches. Some rows have no size entry. The others give once, few or many, or a class for an expanded clone.

d_gene	abundance	v_gene	j_gene	CDR3aa	CDR3nt
NA	many	TRBV5-1	TRBJ2-5	CASSLATQETQYF	TGCGCCAGCAGCTTGGCAACCCAAGAGACCCAGTACTTC
TRBD1	many	TRBV12-3/TRBV12-4	TRBJ2-7	CASSWDRAVYEQYF	TGTGCCAGCAGCTGGGACAGGGCGGTCTACGAGCAGTACTTC
NA	many	TRBV5-1	TRBJ2-7	CASSPGSREWGSYEQYF	TGCGCCAGCAGCCCTGGGAGCAGGGAGTGGGGCTCCTACGAGCAGTACTTC
NA	NA	TRBV19	TRBJ1-4	CASSIPGQFGKLFF	TGTGCCAGTAGTATCCCCGGACAATTTGGAAAACTGTTTTTT
NA	many	TRBV12-3/TRBV12-4	TRBJ2-4	CASSLENIQYF	TGTGCCAGCAGTTTGGAAAACATTCAGTACTTC
NA	few	TRBV20-1	TRBJ2-7	CSARDLRQSGWARREQYF	TGCAGTGCTAGAGATTTAAGACAGTCAGGGTGGGCTAGACGGGAGCAGTACTTC
TRBD1	many	TRBV25-1	TRBJ2-7	CASSGQGFSYEQYF	TGTGCCAGCAGTGGACAGGGGTTTTCCTACGAGCAGTACTTC
NA	many	TRBV9	TRBJ1-1	CASSAGRGEAFF	TGTGCCAGCAGCGCAGGGCGAGGAGAAGCTTTCTTT
NA	many	TRBV29-1	TRBJ2-1	CSVSPSATYNEQFF	TGCAGCGTCTCCCCTAGCGCAACCTACAATGAGCAGTTCTTC
TRBD1	many	TRBV12-3/TRBV12-4	TRBJ1-2	CASRPRDSTNYGYTF	TGTGCCAGCAGACCACGGGACAGTACTAACTATGGCTACACCTTC
TRBD1	many	TRBV27	TRBJ1-1	CASRARGTGDTEAFF	TGTGCCAGCAGGGCCCGGGGGACAGGGGATACTGAAGCTTTCTTT
NA	once	TRBV5-5	TRBJ1-1	CASSFAGSTEAFF	TGTGCCAGCAGCTTTGCAGGGAGCACTGAAGCTTTCTTT
TRBD2	NA	TRBV4-1	TRBJ2-3	CASSQDRLALAGADTQYF	TGCGCCAGCAGCCAAGATCGTTTGGCACTAGCGGGGGCAGATACGCAGTATTTT
NA	few	TRBV7-6	TRBJ1-2	CASSPLEGQRDGYTF	TGTGCCAGCAGCCCCCTCGAGGGGCAAAGGGATGGCTACACCTTC
NA	many	TRBV12-3/TRBV12-4	TRBJ2-3	CASSFEAGAFPDTQYF	TGTGCCAGCAGTTTTGAGGCGGGGGCGTTCCCAGATACGCAGTATTTT
NA	NA	TRBV5-4	TRBJ1-2	CASSSYRRGDGYTF	TGTGCCAGCAGCTCGTATCGGAGAGGGGACGGCTACACCTTC
NA	many	TRBV10-3	TRBJ2-7	CAISGAGAYEQYF	TGTGCCATCAGTGGGGCAGGGGCCTACGAGCAGTACTTC
NA	NA	TRBV13	TRBJ1-4	CASSLVGAGTTNEKLFF	TGTGCCAGCAGCTTAGTAGGGGCCGGAACAACTAATGAAAAACTGTTTTTT
NA	many	TRBV23-1	TRBJ2-7	CASSQSSWRDRSYEQYF	TGCGCCAGCAGTCAATCGAGCTGGCGGGACCGCTCCTACGAGCAGTACTTC
NA	few	TRBV5-5	TRBJ1-5	CASSLDRALEPQHF	TGTGCCAGCAGCTTGGACAGGGCCCTTGAACCCCAGCATTTT
TRBD2	many	TRBV14	TRBJ2-3	CASSRSGTSGSLADTQYF	TGTGCCAGCAGCCGCTCCGGGACTAGCGGGAGTTTGGCAGATACGCAGTATTTT
TRBD1	many	TRBV12-3/TRBV12-4	TRBJ1-2	CASSFDRVYGYTF	TGTGCCAGCAGTTTCGACAGGGTCTATGGCTACACCTTC
NA	many	TRBV12-3/TRBV12-4	TRBJ1-6	CASSLGLGNSPLHF	TGTGCCAGCAGTCTGGGACTGGGCAATTCACCCCTCCACTTT
TRBD1	many	TRBV6-1	TRBJ1-2	CASRRGTGYGYTF	TGTGCCAGCAGGCGAGGGACAGGCTATGGCTACACCTTC
TRBD1	NA	TRBV12-3/TRBV12-4	TRBJ2-5	CASTDGQGAVYF	TGTGCCAGCACCGACGGACAGGGGGCCGTTTACTTC
NA	many	TRBV20-1	TRBJ2-7	CSATHRAYEQYF	TGCAGTGCCACCCACAGGGCCTACGAGCAGTACTTC
TRBD2	NA	TRBV2	TRBJ2-4	CASIERLLAGTKNIQYF	TGTGCCAGCATCGAAAGGTTACTAGCGGGTACCAAAAACATTCAGTACTTC
NA	many	TRBV15	TRBJ1-1	CATSRRYGGSTEAFF	TGTGCCACCAGCCGACGTTATGGGGGAAGCACTGAAGCTTTCTTT
TRBD1	NA	TRBV18	TRBJ1-2	CASSPPGQGKGYTF	TGTGCCAGCTCACCCCCGGGACAGGGAAAGGGCTACACCTTC
TRBD1	many	TRBV12-3/TRBV12-4	TRBJ1-6	CASSSTGANSPLHF	TGTGCCAGCAGTTCGACAGGGGCTAATTCACCCCTCCACTTT
NA	many	TRBV4-3	TRBJ1-1	CASSPRLGGPNTEAFF	TGCGCCAGCAGCCCTCGGTTAGGGGGACCGAACACTGAAGCTTTCTTT
NA	many	TRBV5-5	TRBJ2-2	CASSLGPAGTGELFF	TGTGCCAGCAGCCTGGGGCCGGCGGGGACCGGGGAGCTGTTTTTT
NA	many	TRBV29-1	TRBJ1-2	CSAQEGYGYTF	TGCAGCGCTCAAGAGGGGTATGGCTACACCTTC
TRBD1	many	TRBV10-3	TRBJ2-2	CSISGQGQRNTGELFF	TGTTCCATCAGTGGACAGGGTCAGCGGAACACCGGGGAGCTGTTTTTT
TRBD2	few	TRBV5-1	TRBJ2-5	CASSPSGLVGPQETQYF	TGCGCCAGCAGCCCCTCGGGACTAGTGGGCCCTCAAGAGACCCAGTACTTC
NA	NA	TRBV4-1	TRBJ2-5	CASSLRPRRGETQYF	TGCGCCAGCAGCCTCCGTCCCCGGAGGGGAGAGACCCAGTACTTC
TRBD1	many	TRBV6-5	TRBJ1-1	CASSKNRGENTEAFF	TGTGCCAGCAGCAAAAACAGGGGGGAGAACACTGAAGCTTTCTTT
NA	many	TRBV12-3/TRBV12-4	TRBJ2-5	CASSFLAGETQYF	TGTGCCAGCAGTTTTCTAGCAGGAGAGACCCAGTACTTC
NA	NA	TRBV23-1	TRBJ2-5	CASSPHQGGETQYF	TGCGCCAGCAGTCCGCACCAGGGGGGGGAGACCCAGTACTTC
TRBD1	many	TRBV5-1	TRBJ2-3	CASSLGQGSTDTQYF	TGCGCCAGCAGCCTCGGACAGGGCAGCACAGATACGCAGTATTTT
NA	many	TRBV5-1	TRBJ2-7	CASSLAVSYEQYF	TGCGCCAGCAGCTTGGCGGTCTCCTACGAGCAGTACTTC
NA	many	TRBV18	TRBJ2-3	CASSTTGRGADTQYF	TGTGCCAGCTCAACGACAGGGCGGGGAGCAGATACGCAGTATTTT
TRBD1	few	TRBV4-3	TRBJ1-5	CASSQVGVMGQYSNQPQHF	TGCGCCAGCAGCCAAGTGGGTGTAATGGGACAGTATTCCAATCAGCCCCAGCATTTT